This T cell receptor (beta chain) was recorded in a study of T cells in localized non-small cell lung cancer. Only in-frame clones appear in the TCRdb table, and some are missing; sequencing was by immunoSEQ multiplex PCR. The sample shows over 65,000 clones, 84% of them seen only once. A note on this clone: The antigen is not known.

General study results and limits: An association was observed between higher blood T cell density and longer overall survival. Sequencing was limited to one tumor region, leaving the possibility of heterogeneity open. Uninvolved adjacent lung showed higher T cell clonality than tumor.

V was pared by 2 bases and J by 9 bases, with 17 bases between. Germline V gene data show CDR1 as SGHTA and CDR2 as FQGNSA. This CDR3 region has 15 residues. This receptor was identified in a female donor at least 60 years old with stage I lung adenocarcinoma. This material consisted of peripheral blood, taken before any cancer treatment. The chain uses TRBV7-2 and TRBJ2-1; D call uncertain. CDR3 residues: CASSLNPNVGSEQFF. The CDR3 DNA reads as TGTGCCAGCAGCTTAAATCCGAACGTCGGTAGTGAGCAGTTCTTC.